This TCR beta chain was captured by sequencing in a study of T cells in Graves' hyperthyroidism and ophthalmopathy. TCR beta CDR3 regions were amplified from RNA transcripts. HTBI primers were used for first-round RT-PCR of the TCR CDR3. TCRdb independently ran MiXCR on the multiplex PCR reads; one entry per CDR3 protein. Here the sample spans nearly 600,000 distinct CDR3 sequences, about 14% being singletons. Many counts were recorded for this clonotype. This TCR was sampled from a woman under 40 with Graves' hyperthyroidism that later progressed to Graves' ophthalmopathy. The sequenced sample consisted of blood.

The CDR3 sequence: CASSEARDRNQPQHF. The CDR3 bases are TGTGCCAGCAGTGAAGCTAGGGACAGAAATCAGCCCCAGCATTTT. V gene TRBV2 combines with J gene TRBJ1-5, with TRBD1 matching 7 bases. The V and J ends lost 0 bases and 4 bases, in that order; junction bases with no gene match: 3. This CDR3 contains 15 residues. CDR1 and CDR2 (germline): SNHLY, FYNNEI.